The clone carrying this TCR beta chain was detected ten times or more. The junction and the germline gene differ at one end; a read error may be behind it. Looked up from germline, CDR1 is SSHAT and CDR2 is FNYEAQ (reference sequence). The CDR3 consists of 17 residues. TCRdb ran MiXCR on the RT-PCR reads and lists one entry per CDR3 protein. Here the sample spans 650,000 to 800,000 distinct CDR3 sequences, approximately 15% being singletons. The sequenced material came from memory CD4+ T cells from blood. This receptor was obtained from a female donor in good health, serving as a healthy control. The rearrangement joins TRBV7-7 to TRBJ2-1; the match to TRBD2 covers 9 bases. CDR3 in amino acids: CASSPVAGASSYNEQFF. The DNA of the CDR3 is TGTGCTAGCAGCCCGGTAGCGGGAGCGAGCTCCTACAATGAGCAGTTCTTC. Based on the CDR3 plus reference TRBV7-7 and TRBJ2-1, the full variable domain is GAGVSQSPRYKVTKRGQDVTLRCDPISSHATLYWYQQALGQGPEFLTYFNYEAQPDKSGLPSDRFSAERPEGSISTLTIQRTEQRDSAMYRCASSPVAGASSYNEQFFGPGTRLTVL.